This TCR beta chain came from a study of blood T cell repertoires in COVID-19. Study overall: Samples came from the United States, Italy and Spain, spanning acute and convalescent COVID-19.

A word on this clone: A read error may produce the germline difference seen at one junction end.

This CDR3 is built from 11 residues. CDR1 and CDR2 (germline): SGHRS, YFSETQ. Recovery among Cohort 3 donors was established by two negative PCRs, clearance, or symptom resolution. The assay was immunoSEQ multiplex PCR, and TCRdb's table has in-frame clones only and misses some. This table holds about 130,000 clones, approximately 86% found once. Sequencing was performed on PBMCs or T cells enriched from blood (not recorded which). V gene TRBV5-1 combines with J gene TRBJ1-5; D unresolved. This TCR was sampled from a woman aged 45-65 years who had recovered from COVID-19. The CDR3 protein is CAREHNQPQHF. The DNA for the CDR3 is TGCGCCAGGGAGCACAATCAACCCCAGCATTTT. Complete variable domain (other parts from reference TRBV5-1 and TRBJ1-5): KAGVTQTPRYLIKTRGQQVTLSCSPISGHRSVSWYQQTPGQGLQFLFEYFSETQRNKGNFPGRFSGRQFSNSRSEMNVSTLELGDSALYLCAREHNQPQHFGDGTRLSIL.